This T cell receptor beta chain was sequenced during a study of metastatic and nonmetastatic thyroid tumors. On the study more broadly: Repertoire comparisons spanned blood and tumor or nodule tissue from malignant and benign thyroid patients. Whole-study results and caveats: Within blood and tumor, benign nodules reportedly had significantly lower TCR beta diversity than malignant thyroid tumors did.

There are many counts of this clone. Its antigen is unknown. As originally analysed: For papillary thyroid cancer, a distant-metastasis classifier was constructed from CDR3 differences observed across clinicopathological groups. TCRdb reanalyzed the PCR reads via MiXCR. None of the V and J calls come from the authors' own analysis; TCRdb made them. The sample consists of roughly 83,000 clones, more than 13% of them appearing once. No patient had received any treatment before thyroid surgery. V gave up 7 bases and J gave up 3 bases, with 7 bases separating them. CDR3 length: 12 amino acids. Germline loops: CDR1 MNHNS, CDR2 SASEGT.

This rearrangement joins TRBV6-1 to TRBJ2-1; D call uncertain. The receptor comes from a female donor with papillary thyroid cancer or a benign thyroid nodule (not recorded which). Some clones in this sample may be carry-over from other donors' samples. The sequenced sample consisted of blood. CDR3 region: CASKKSYNEQFF. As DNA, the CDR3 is TGTGCCAGCAAAAAGAGCTACAATGAGCAGTTCTTC.